This T cell receptor (beta chain) was identified during a study of identical twins. After template switching added a universal primer site, the resulting cDNA carried unique molecular identifiers. TCRdb re-called the 5' RACE reads with MiXCR, one entry per CDR3 protein. The sample has around 650,000 distinct CDR3 sequences; under 8.5% are singletons. This clonotype showed up many times. These data are also associated with another study on yellow fever vaccine responses in identical twins.

The receptor was isolated from a woman aged 18 to 35 in good health. The sequenced material came from PBMCs.

CDR3 nucleotides: TGTGCCAGCAGCTTAATGGGGACTAGCGGGACCAATGAGCAGTTCTTC. Translating gives CASSLMGTSGTNEQFF. V usage is TRBV7-3 and J usage is TRBJ2-1, with 13 bases lining up with TRBD2. The CDR3 sequence is 16 residues long. Looked up from germline, CDR1 is SGHTA and CDR2 is FQGTGA. The trim removed 1 base at V and 6 bases at J, leaving 3 bases unmatched.